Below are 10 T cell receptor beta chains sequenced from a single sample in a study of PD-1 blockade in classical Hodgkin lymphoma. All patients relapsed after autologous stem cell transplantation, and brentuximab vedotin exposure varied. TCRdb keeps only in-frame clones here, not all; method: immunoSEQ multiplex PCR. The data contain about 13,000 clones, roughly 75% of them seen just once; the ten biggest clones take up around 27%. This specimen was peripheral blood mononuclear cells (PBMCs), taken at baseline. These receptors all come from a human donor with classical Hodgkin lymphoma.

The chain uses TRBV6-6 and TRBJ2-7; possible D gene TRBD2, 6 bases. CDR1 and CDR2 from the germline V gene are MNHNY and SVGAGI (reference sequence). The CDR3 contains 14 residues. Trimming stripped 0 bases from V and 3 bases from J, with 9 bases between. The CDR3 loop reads CASSYSAGFYEQYF. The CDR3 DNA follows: TGTGCCAGCAGTTACTCTGCGGGGTTCTACGAGCAGTACTTC.

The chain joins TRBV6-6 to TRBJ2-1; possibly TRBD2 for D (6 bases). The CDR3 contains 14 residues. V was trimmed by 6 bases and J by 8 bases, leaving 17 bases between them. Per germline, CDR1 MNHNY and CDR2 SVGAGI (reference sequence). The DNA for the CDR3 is TGTGCCAGCAGCGGGGACGGAGGGTTCGATGAGCAGTTCTTC. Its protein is CASSGDGGFDEQFF.

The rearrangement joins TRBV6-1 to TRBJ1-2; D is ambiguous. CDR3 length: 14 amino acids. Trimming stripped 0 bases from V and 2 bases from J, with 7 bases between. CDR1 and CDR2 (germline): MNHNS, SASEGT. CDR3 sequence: CASSEAGANYGYTF. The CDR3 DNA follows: TGTGCCAGCAGTGAAGCGGGTGCGAACTATGGCTACACCTTC.

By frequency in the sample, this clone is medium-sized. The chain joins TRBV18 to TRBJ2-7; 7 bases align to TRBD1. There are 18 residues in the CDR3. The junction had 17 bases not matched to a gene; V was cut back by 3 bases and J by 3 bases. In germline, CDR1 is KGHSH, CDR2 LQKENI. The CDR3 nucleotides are TGTGCCAGCTCACCGCACCGTTGGGACAGCCTCTTTAACTACGAGCAGTACTTC. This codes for CASSPHRWDSLFNYEQYF.

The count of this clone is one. In DNA form, the CDR3 reads TGTGCCAGCAGCCAAGTTGGGGGGAACACTGAAGCTTTCTTT. It yields the protein CASSQVGGNTEAFF. The chain carries TRBV4-2 and TRBJ1-1; possibly TRBD1 for D (5 bases). Trimming removed 1 base from V and 1 base from J, with 7 bases in between. This CDR3 region has 14 residues. Looked up from germline, CDR1 is LGHNA and CDR2 is YNFKEQ.

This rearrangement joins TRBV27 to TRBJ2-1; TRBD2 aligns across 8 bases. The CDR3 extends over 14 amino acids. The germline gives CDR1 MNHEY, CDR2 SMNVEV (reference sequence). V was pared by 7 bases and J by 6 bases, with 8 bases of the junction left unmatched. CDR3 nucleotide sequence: TGTGCCAGCAACCCCAGCGGGAGACTCAATGAGCAGTTCTTC. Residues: CASNPSGRLNEQFF.

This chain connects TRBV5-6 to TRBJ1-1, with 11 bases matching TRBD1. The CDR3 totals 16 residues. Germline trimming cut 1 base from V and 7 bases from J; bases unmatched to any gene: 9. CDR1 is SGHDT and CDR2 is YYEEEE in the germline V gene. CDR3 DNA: TGTGCCAGCAGCTTGTTAGGGACAGGGGGAGTTTTTGAAGCTTTCTTT. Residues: CASSLLGTGGVFEAFF.

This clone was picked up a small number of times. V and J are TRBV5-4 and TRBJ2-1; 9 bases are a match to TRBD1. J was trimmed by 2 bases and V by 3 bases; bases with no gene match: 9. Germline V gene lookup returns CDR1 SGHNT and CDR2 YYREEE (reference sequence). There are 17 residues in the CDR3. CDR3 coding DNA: TGTGCCAGCAGCTACACCACAGGGGGCGAAGCCTACAATGAGCAGTTCTTC. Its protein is CASSYTTGGEAYNEQFF.

The CDR3 loop reads CAGQTDGVNTEAFF. The CDR3 DNA is TGTGCCGGCCAGACGGACGGAGTGAACACTGAAGCTTTCTTT. The chain joins TRBV7-9 to TRBJ1-1; no clear D gene. Per germline, CDR1 SEHNR and CDR2 FQNEAQ (reference sequence). This CDR3 spans 14 amino acids. Trimming took 11 bases from V and 0 from J, leaving 16 bases between them.

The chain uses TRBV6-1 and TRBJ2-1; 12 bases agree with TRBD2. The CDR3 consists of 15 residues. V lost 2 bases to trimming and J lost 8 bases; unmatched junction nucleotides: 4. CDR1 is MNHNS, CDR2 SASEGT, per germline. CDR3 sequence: CASSETSGGRYEQFF. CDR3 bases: TGTGCCAGCAGTGAAACTAGCGGGGGGCGATATGAGCAGTTCTTC.